This T cell receptor beta chain was documented in a study of control samples from healthy donors and cancer patients. TCRdb's table, derived via immunoSEQ multiplex PCR, lists solely in-frame clones and lacks some. The sample yields tens of thousands of clones, around 90% seen once. J gave up 2 bases and V 7 bases, and 14 bases lay outside the gene matches. Germline V gene lookup returns CDR1 MGHDK and CDR2 SYGVNS. This CDR3 spans 18 amino acids. The V and J genes are TRBV25-1 and TRBJ2-5; TRBD1 matches 12 bases. Material for sequencing was PBMCs. The TCR comes from a man in his thirties or forties with colorectal cancer. For the CDR3, the DNA is TGTGCCAGCACCACGTCCCGGGACAGGGGGCGGTATCAAGAGACCCAGTACTTC. As protein: CASTTSRDRGRYQETQYF.